These 30 T cell receptor beta chains were sequenced from one sample in a study of cytomegalovirus exposure and HLA in healthy donors. The table came from immunoSEQ multiplex PCR; TCRdb's copy has only in-frame clones and leaves some out. This table holds 150,000 to 200,000 clones, 85% found once. The sequencing input was PBMCs. The receptors shown here come from a man aged 25-40 years in good health and CMV-seropositive.

The chain has TRBV4-3 and TRBJ1-1; D may be TRBD1 (6 bases). The CDR3 loop spans 15 amino acids. Germline CDR1 and CDR2: LGHNA and YSLEER. The V end was cut by 1 base, the J end by 7 bases, with 16 bases between. CDR3 region: CASSQGAGVKGEAFF. The CDR3 DNA sequence: TGCGCCAGCAGCCAAGGAGCAGGGGTGAAAGGTGAAGCTTTCTTT.

This clone was seen only a few times. The chain is built from TRBV5-1 and TRBJ1-1; 8 nucleotides line up with TRBD1. This CDR3 is 13 amino acids long. With V trimmed by 4 bases and J by 3 bases, 2 bases remained unmatched. Germline V CDR1 and CDR2: SGHRS, YFSETQ. The CDR3 protein is CASSEDRDTEAFF. CDR3 DNA sequence: TGCGCCAGCAGCGAGGACAGGGACACTGAAGCTTTCTTT.

The rearrangement links TRBV9 to TRBJ1-3; TRBD1 might be the D (5 bases). V was pared by 4 bases and J by 8 bases, with 7 bases between. The CDR3 extends over 11 amino acids. Germline CDR1 is SGDLS and CDR2 is YYNGEE. DNA for the CDR3: TGTGCCAGCAGCCGGGGGGACACCATATATTTT. Encoded protein: CASSRGDTIYF.

Comment on this clone: A read error is possible here, since a much larger clone lies one base away. The genes are TRBV5-6 and TRBJ2-5; no reliable D call. Germline CDR1 and CDR2: SGHDT and YYEEEE. The V and J ends lost 4 bases and 4 bases respectively, with 11 bases between them. This CDR3 spans 13 amino acids. The CDR3 loop is CASSLARRETQYF. CDR3 nucleotide sequence: TGTGCCAGCAGCCTGGCTCGGAGAGAGACCCAGTACTTC.

Concerning this clone: Distinct nucleotide sequences in the sample also encode this CDR3. This CDR3 is CASSLGGPTYEQYF. Written as DNA, the CDR3 is TGTGCCAGCAGCTTAGGAGGGCCCACCTACGAGCAGTACTTC. This chain uses TRBV7-9 with TRBJ2-7; a possible D gene is TRBD2 (5 bases). The germline V and J ends were trimmed by 1 base and 2 bases, with 9 bases remaining between them. Germline V gene sequence: CDR1 SEHNR, CDR2 FQNEAQ (reference sequence). This CDR3 region has 14 residues.

J is TRBJ1-6 and V is TRBV5-6, with unresolved D. Trimming left V 0 bases short and J 9 bases short, with 13 bases between. The CDR3 is 15 amino acids. Germline-derived CDR1 and CDR2 are SGHDT and YYEEEE. The CDR3 here is CASSLGFPSGSPLHF. The CDR3 region has the DNA TGTGCCAGCAGCTTGGGCTTCCCCTCCGGTTCACCCCTCCACTTT.

The chain links TRBV2 to TRBJ1-6, with D possibly being TRBD1 (6 bases). This CDR3 has 15 amino acids. The germline CDR1 and CDR2 sequences are SNHLY and FYNNEI. V dropped 6 bases and J dropped 4 bases, with 13 bases sitting between them. The CDR3 coding sequence is TGTGCCAGCAGGTCGGGGGGCCCTTATAATTCACCCCTCCACTTT. This translates into CASRSGGPYNSPLHF. Drawing the rest from reference TRBV2 and TRBJ1-6, the complete variable domain is EPEVTQTPSHQVTQMGQEVILRCVPISNHLYFYWYRQILGQKVEFLVSFYNNEISEKSEIFDDQFSVERPDGSNFTLKIRSTKLEDSAMYFCASRSGGPYNSPLHFGNGTRLTVT.

The rearrangement joins TRBV7-2 to TRBJ2-1; TRBD1 agrees at 7 bases. The germline V gene encodes CDR1 SGHTA and CDR2 FQGNSA. Unmatched junction bases numbered 12, after V lost 5 bases and J lost 8 bases. The length of the CDR3 is 15 residues. CDR3 in amino acids: CASSGLGGAIYEQFF. The CDR3 nucleotides are TGTGCCAGCAGCGGTCTAGGGGGCGCCATCTATGAGCAGTTCTTC.

The gene calls are TRBV10-3 and TRBJ1-1; TRBD1 agrees at 7 bases. The V and J ends lost 5 bases and 1 base, in that order; junction bases with no gene match: 7. This CDR3 spans 15 amino acids. CDR1 is ENHRY and CDR2 is SYGVKD in the germline V gene. The CDR3, as DNA: TGTGCCATCAGTCCGACAGGGTACACGAACACTGAAGCTTTCTTT. Its protein product is CAISPTGYTNTEAFF.

This clone was detected only a few times. The rearrangement joins TRBV7-6 to TRBJ2-1, with D possibly matching TRBD1 (6 bases). Germline V lookup: CDR1 SGHVS, CDR2 FNYEAQ. Trimming removed 0 bases at V and 10 bases at J, with 13 bases between. This CDR3 has 14 residues. For the CDR3, the DNA is TGTGCCAGCAGCTTAGCGCAGGGGCGGCGGGAGCAGTTCTTC. Translated, it gives CASSLAQGRREQFF.

The V call is TRBV7-9, the J call TRBJ1-5; 7 positions match TRBD1. Germline V CDR1 and CDR2: SEHNR, FQNEAQ (reference sequence). J was trimmed by 10 bases and V by 1 base; bases with no gene match: 4. The CDR3 extends over 13 amino acids. Written as DNA, the CDR3 is TGTGCCAGCAGCTTAGGGGGACAGTTCCCCCAGCATTTT. As protein: CASSLGGQFPQHF.

The V call is TRBV9, the J call TRBJ1-1; perhaps TRBD1 as D (5 bases). The CDR3 spans 14 residues. V was cut by 7 bases and J by 11 bases, with 24 bases left in between. The germline gives CDR1 SGDLS, CDR2 YYNGEE. The DNA for the CDR3 is TGTGCCAGCGAGAGGGGAGGGGATCCCAGCCAGGCTTTCTTT. It codes for CASERGGDPSQAFF.

The V call is TRBV15, the J call TRBJ1-2; the match to TRBD1 covers 11 bases. V shed 5 bases, J shed 3 bases, and the junction held 2 bases outside the gene matches. The germline gives CDR1 LNHNV, CDR2 YYDKDF (reference sequence). The CDR3 covers 14 residues. The CDR3 sequence is CATSGQGADYGYTF. For the CDR3, the DNA is TGTGCCACCAGCGGACAGGGGGCGGACTATGGCTACACCTTC.

The chain couples TRBV5-8 to TRBJ2-4, with D tentatively TRBD1 (5 bases). Germline V lookup: CDR1 SGHTS, CDR2 YDEGEE. Trimming took off 0 bases at V and 1 base at J, with 8 bases between the two ends. The CDR3 has 15 amino acids. CDR3 bases: TGTGCCAGCAGCTTGGTACAGGTTGCCAAAAACATTCAGTACTTC. The encoded protein is CASSLVQVAKNIQYF.

The rearrangement joins TRBV7-9 to TRBJ2-7; D is possibly TRBD1 (5 bases). V lost 5 bases and J lost 3, with 17 bases in between. The CDR3 is made up of 15 amino acids. Looked up from germline, CDR1 is SEHNR and CDR2 is FQNEAQ (reference sequence). The CDR3 spells CASSPRQRRYYEQYF. The CDR3 DNA reads TGTGCCAGCAGCCCCCGACAGAGAAGGTACTACGAGCAGTACTTC.

The chain links TRBV9 to TRBJ2-1; TRBD1 agrees at 8 bases. The CDR3 runs to 12 residues. V was clipped by 0 bases and J by 12 bases; unmatched bases: 2. Germline CDR1 and CDR2: SGDLS and YYNGEE. DNA for the CDR3: TGTGCCAGCAGCGTAGACGGACAGGGGCAGTTCTTC. This translates into CASSVDGQGQFF.

The rearrangement uses TRBV11-2 and TRBJ1-2; 11 nucleotides agree with TRBD1. Looked up from germline, CDR1 is SGHAT and CDR2 is FQNNGV. The CDR3 is 17 residues long. Unmatched junction bases numbered 11, after V lost 7 bases and J lost 1 base. The CDR3 is CASIPIGTGGNNYGYTF. The CDR3 nucleotides read TGTGCCAGCATCCCAATCGGGACAGGGGGAAATAACTATGGCTACACCTTC.

The V call is TRBV10-2, the J call TRBJ2-3; weak D call: TRBD2 (7 bases). V was shortened by 4 bases and J by 0 bases, with 17 bases between the two germline ends. Germline V gene sequence: CDR1 WSHSY, CDR2 SAAADI. The CDR3 sequence is 17 residues long. The CDR3 region is CASSGRGGPPSTDTQYF. DNA of the CDR3: TGCGCCAGCAGTGGGCGCGGGGGCCCTCCTAGCACAGATACGCAGTATTTT.

The genes are TRBV6-1 and TRBJ2-3; maybe TRBD1 (6 bases). Trimming cost V 0 bases and J 3 bases, with 13 bases left between them. The CDR3 is 16 amino acids. Germline loops: CDR1 MNHNS, CDR2 SASEGT. Written as DNA, the CDR3 is TGTGCCAGCAGTGAAGCGGAAAAAACAGGGACAGATACGCAGTATTTT. This sequence encodes CASSEAEKTGTDTQYF.

V usage is TRBV6-1 and J usage is TRBJ1-2, with D perhaps matching TRBD1 (5 bases). CDR3 length: 14 amino acids. V lost 4 bases and J 4 bases, leaving 13 bases between the germline ends. Germline V gene sequence: CDR1 MNHNS, CDR2 SASEGT. The DNA for the CDR3 is TGTGCCAGCAGTGTGCCGGGACTTATCTATGGCTACACCTTC. It encodes CASSVPGLIYGYTF.

The rearrangement joins TRBV27 to TRBJ1-1; maybe TRBD1 (5 bases). The CDR3 runs 17 residues. Germline V gives CDR1 MNHEY, CDR2 SMNVEV (reference sequence). V lost 2 bases, J lost 3 bases, and 19 bases lay in between. CDR3 bases: TGTGCCAGCAGTTTAACGGCAGGGAGGGAACAGTACACTGAAGCTTTCTTT. It encodes CASSLTAGREQYTEAFF.

The V gene is TRBV9, the J gene TRBJ2-1; the D gene is possibly TRBD1 (5 bases). Germline-derived CDR1 and CDR2 are SGDLS and YYNGEE. This CDR3 has 13 residues. V lost 4 bases, J lost 4 bases, and 9 bases lay in between. As DNA, the CDR3 is TGTGCCAGCAGCCCCCGACAGTACAATGAGCAGTTCTTC. It is translated as CASSPRQYNEQFF.

The V and J genes are TRBV4-2 and TRBJ2-1; D possibly corresponds to TRBD2 (5 bases). The CDR3 has 16 amino acids. Per germline, CDR1 LGHNA and CDR2 YNFKEQ. V shed 0 bases and J shed 5 bases, with 14 bases lying between them. Here the CDR3 reads CASSQDMASRNNEQFF. CDR3 nucleotides: TGTGCCAGCAGCCAAGATATGGCTAGCAGAAACAATGAGCAGTTCTTC.

The rearrangement joins TRBV6-6 to TRBJ1-6, with D perhaps TRBD1 (5 bases). Germline assignment: CDR1 MNHNY and CDR2 SVGAGI (reference sequence). The CDR3 runs 15 residues. With 8 bases removed from V and 7 bases from J, the gap between germline ends came to 18 bases. CDR3 region: CASGLPRQGNSPLHF. Written as DNA, the CDR3 is TGTGCCAGCGGGTTGCCTCGGCAGGGCAATTCACCCCTCCACTTT.

This clone turned up a few times. The chain carries TRBV2 and TRBJ2-7; D perhaps matches TRBD1 (6 bases). V lost 10 bases and J lost 3, with 10 bases in between. Germline V gene lookup returns CDR1 SNHLY and CDR2 FYNNEI. CDR3 length: 11 amino acids. CDR3 sequence: CATLQGYEQYF. For the CDR3, the DNA is TGTGCCACCCTACAGGGCTACGAGCAGTACTTC.

This sequence joins TRBV7-9 and TRBJ1-6; no clear D gene. The CDR3 covers 13 residues. The V gene lost 5 bases and the J gene lost 10 bases, with 12 bases spanning the gap. Germline assignment: CDR1 SEHNR and CDR2 FQNEAQ (reference sequence). The CDR3 region has the DNA TGTGCCAGCAGCCCCGAGTCGCGGTCACCCCTCCACTTT. This translates into CASSPESRSPLHF.

The gene calls are TRBV7-2 and TRBJ2-1; TRBD1 is a possible D gene (5 bases). Germline V gene data show CDR1 as SGHTA and CDR2 as FQGNSA. V was clipped by 3 bases and J by 4 bases, with 7 bases between them. The CDR3 loop spans 13 amino acids. CDR3 nucleotides: TGTGCCAGCAGCTTTGACAGTTACAATGAGCAGTTCTTC. Residues: CASSFDSYNEQFF.

A single count supports this clone. The chain combines TRBV6-5 with TRBJ2-3; 10 nucleotides align to TRBD1. The junction had 8 bases not matched to a gene; V was cut back by 4 bases and J by 10 bases. The germline CDR1 and CDR2 sequences are MNHEY and SVGAGI. This CDR3 contains 14 residues. CDR3 nucleotide sequence: TGTGCCAGCAGTTCCGGGACAGGGGTCCCTTCGCAGTATTTT. It translates to CASSSGTGVPSQYF.

J is TRBJ1-2 and V is TRBV23-1; a possible D gene is TRBD1 (6 bases). TRBV23-1 is placed among ORFs of uncertain function. The CDR3 is 16 amino acids. Deletions cut 3 bases from V and 4 bases from J, with 18 bases between. The DNA of the CDR3 is TGCGCCAGCAGTCAGCCTCCCCTCACAGGGCCCTATGGCTACACCTTC. Translation: CASSQPPLTGPYGYTF.

CDR3 DNA sequence: TGCGCCAGCAGCGCATACAGGGGTTACGAGCAGTACTTC. It specifies CASSAYRGYEQYF. The genes are TRBV4-1 and TRBJ2-7; TRBD1 agrees at 7 bases. CDR1 and CDR2 from the germline V gene are MGHRA and YSYEKL. This CDR3 is built from 13 residues. The J segment lost 4 bases and the V segment lost 5 bases, leaving 5 bases of the junction unmatched.